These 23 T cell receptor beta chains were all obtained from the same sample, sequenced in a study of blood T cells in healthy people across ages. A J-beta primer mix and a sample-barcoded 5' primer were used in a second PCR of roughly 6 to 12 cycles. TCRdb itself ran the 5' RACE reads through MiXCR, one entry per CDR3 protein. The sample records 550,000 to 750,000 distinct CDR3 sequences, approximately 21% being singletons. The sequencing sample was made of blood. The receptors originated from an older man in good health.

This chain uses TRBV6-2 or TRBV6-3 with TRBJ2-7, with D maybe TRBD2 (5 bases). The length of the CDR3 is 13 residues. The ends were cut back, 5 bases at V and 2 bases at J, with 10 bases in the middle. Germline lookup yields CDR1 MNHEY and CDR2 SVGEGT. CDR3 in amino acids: CASSLGITYEQYF. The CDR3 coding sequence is TGTGCCAGCAGTCTCGGGATAACCTACGAGCAGTACTTC.

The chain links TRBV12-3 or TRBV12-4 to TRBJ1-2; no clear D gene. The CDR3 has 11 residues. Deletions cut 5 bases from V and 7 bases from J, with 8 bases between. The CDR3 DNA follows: TGTGCCAGCAGTCTTGACTTTGGCTACACCTTC. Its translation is CASSLDFGYTF.

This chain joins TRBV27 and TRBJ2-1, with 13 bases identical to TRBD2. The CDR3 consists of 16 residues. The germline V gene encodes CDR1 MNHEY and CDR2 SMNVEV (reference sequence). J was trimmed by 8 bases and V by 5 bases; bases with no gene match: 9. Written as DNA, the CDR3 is TGTGCCAGCAGTCAGATGACTAGCGGGAGGAGCGATGAGCAGTTCTTC. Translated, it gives CASSQMTSGRSDEQFF.

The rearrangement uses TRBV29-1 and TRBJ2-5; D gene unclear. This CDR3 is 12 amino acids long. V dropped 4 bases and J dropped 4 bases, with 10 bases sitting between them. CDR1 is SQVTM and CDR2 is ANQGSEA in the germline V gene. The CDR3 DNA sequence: TGCAGCGTTGGAGGTCACCGAGAGACCCAGTACTTC. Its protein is CSVGGHRETQYF.

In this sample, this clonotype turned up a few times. The CDR3 DNA is TGCAGTGCTAGAGAACAGGGGAGTGAAAAACTGTTTTTT. It codes for CSAREQGSEKLFF. The rearrangement links TRBV20-1 to TRBJ1-4; 7 bases are a match to TRBD1. This CDR3 region has 13 residues. The germline gives CDR1 DFQATT, CDR2 SNEGSKA (reference sequence). Unmatched junction bases numbered 2, after V lost 0 bases and J lost 7 bases.

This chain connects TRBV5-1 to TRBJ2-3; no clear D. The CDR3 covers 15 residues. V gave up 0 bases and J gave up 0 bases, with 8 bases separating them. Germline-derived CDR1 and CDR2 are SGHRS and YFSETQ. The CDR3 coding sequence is TGCGCCAGCAGCTTGGGTTGGTCTAGCACAGATACGCAGTATTTT. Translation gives CASSLGWSSTDTQYF. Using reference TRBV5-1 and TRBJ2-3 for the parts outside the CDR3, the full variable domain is KAGVTQTPRYLIKTRGQQVTLSCSPISGHRSVSWYQQTPGQGLQFLFEYFSETQRNKGNFPGRFSGRQFSNSRSEMNVSTLELGDSALYLCASSLGWSSTDTQYFGPGTRLTVL.

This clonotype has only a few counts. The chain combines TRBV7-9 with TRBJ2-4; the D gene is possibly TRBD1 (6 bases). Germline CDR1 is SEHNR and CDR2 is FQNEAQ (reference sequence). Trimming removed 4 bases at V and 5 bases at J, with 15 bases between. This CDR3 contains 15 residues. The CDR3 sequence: CASSSTRTEENIQYF. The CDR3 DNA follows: TGTGCCAGCAGCTCAACTCGGACAGAAGAAAACATTCAGTACTTC. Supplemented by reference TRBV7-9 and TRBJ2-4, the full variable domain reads DTGVSQNPRHKITKRGQNVTFRCDPISEHNRLYWYRQTLGQGPEFLTYFQNEAQLEKSRLLSDRFSAERPKGSFSTLEIQRTEQGDSAMYLCASSSTRTEENIQYFGAGTRLSVL.

The CDR3 spells CASNTAGGPYEQYF. In DNA form, the CDR3 reads TGTGCCAGCAACACAGCGGGAGGTCCCTACGAGCAGTACTTC. The chain couples TRBV12-3 or TRBV12-4 to TRBJ2-5; 9 nucleotides match TRBD2. The end of the DNA aligns better with TRBJ2-7, so the J call may be wrong. This CDR3 is 14 amino acids long.

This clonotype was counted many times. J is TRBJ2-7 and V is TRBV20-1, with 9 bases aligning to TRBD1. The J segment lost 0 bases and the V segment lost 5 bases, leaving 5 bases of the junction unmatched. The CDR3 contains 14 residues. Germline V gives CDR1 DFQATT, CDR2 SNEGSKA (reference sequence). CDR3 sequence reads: CSASGTGRSYEQYF. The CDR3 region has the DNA TGCAGTGCTTCCGGGACAGGGCGCTCCTACGAGCAGTACTTC.

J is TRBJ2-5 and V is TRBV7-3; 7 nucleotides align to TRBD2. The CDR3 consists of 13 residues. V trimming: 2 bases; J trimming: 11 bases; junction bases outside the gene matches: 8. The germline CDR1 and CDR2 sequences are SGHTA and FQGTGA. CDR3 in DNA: TGTGCCAGCAGCTTATCCGCGGCGGGGGAGCAGTACTTC. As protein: CASSLSAAGEQYF.

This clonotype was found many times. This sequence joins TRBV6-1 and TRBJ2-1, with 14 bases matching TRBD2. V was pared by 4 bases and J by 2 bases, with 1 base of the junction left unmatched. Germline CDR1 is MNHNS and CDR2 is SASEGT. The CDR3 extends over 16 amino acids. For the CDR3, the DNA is TGTGCCAGCAGTGGGACTAGCGGGAGGACCTACAATGAGCAGTTCTTC. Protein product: CASSGTSGRTYNEQFF.

CDR3 DNA sequence: TGTGCCAGCAGCTTGTCCTACAGGGACACTAATGAAAAACTGTTTTTT. Its protein product is CASSLSYRDTNEKLFF. The chain uses TRBV5-6 and TRBJ1-4; D possibly corresponds to TRBD1 (6 bases). From germline, CDR1 is SGHDT and CDR2 YYEEEE. V lost 1 base and J 2 bases, leaving 12 bases between the germline ends. The CDR3 contains 16 residues.

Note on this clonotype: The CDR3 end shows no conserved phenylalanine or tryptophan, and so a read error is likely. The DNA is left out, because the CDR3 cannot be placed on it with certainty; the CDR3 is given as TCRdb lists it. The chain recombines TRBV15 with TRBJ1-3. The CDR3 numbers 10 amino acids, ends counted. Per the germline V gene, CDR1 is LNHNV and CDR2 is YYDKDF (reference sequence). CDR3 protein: CATSSGRMYI.

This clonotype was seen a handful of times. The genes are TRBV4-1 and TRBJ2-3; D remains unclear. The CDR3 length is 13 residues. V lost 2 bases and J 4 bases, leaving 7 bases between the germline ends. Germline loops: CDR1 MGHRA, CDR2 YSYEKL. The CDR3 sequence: CASSQQLSDTQYF. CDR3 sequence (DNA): TGCGCCAGCAGCCAACAACTTTCAGATACGCAGTATTTT.

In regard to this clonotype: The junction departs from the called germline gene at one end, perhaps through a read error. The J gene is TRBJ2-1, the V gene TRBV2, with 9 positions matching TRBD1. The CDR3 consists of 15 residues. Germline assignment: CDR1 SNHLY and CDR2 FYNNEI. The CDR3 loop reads CASTGTGTLYNEQFF. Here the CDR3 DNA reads TGCGCCAGCACGGGGACAGGGACTCTATACAATGAGCAGTTCTTC.

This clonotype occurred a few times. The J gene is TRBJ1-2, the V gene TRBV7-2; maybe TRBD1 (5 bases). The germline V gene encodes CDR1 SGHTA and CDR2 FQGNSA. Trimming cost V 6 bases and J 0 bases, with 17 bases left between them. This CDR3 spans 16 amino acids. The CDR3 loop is CASRSPQGRANYGYTF. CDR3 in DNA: TGTGCCAGCAGATCCCCTCAGGGTCGAGCTAACTATGGCTACACCTTC. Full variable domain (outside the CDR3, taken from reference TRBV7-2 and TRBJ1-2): GAGVSQSPSNKVTEKGKDVELRCDPISGHTALYWYRQSLGQGLEFLIYFQGNSAPDKSGLPSDRFSAERTGGSVSTLTIQRTQQEDSAVYLCASRSPQGRANYGYTFGSGTRLTVV.

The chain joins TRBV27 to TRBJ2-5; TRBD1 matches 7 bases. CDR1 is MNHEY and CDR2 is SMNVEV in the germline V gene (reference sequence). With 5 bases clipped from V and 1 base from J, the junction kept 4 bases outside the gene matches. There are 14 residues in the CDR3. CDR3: CASSRGQTQETQYF. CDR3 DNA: TGTGCCAGCAGTAGGGGACAGACCCAAGAGACCCAGTACTTC.

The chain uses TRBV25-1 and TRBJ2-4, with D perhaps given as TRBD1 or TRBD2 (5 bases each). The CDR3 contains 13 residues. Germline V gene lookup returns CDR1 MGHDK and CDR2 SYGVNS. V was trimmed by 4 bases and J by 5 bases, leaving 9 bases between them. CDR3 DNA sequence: TGTGCCAGCAGTGGAGGGGACCAAAACATTCAGTACTTC. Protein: CASSGGDQNIQYF.

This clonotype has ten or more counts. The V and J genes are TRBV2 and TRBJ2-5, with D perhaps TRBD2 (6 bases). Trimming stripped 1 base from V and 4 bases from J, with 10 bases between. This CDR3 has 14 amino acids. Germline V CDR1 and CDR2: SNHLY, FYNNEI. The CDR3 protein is CASSEGRRGETQYF. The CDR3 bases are TGTGCCAGCAGTGAAGGGAGGAGGGGAGAGACCCAGTACTTC. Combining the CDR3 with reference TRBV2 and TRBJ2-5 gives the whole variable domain EPEVTQTPSHQVTQMGQEVILRCVPISNHLYFYWYRQILGQKVEFLVSFYNNEISEKSEIFDDQFSVERPDGSNFTLKIRSTKLEDSAMYFCASSEGRRGETQYFGPGTRLLVL.

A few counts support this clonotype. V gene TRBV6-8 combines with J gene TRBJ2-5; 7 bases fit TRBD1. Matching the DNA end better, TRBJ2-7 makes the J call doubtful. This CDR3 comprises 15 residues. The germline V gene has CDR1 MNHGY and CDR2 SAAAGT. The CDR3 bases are TGTGCCAGCAGTCGACAGGGCTGGGGCTACTACGAGCAGTACTTC. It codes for CASSRQGWGYYEQYF.

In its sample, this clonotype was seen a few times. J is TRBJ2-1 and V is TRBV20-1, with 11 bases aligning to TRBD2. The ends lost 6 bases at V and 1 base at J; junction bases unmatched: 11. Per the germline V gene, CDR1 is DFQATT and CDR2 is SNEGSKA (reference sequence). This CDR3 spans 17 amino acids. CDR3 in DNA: TGCAGTGCAGGGGGTAGCGGGAGGGCCAAGTCCTACAATGAGCAGTTCTTC. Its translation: CSAGGSGRAKSYNEQFF.

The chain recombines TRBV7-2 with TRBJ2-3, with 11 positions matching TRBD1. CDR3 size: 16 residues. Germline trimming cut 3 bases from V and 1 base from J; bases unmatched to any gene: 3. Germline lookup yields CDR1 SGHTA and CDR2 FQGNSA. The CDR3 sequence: CASSLVGQGGTDTQYF. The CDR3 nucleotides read TGTGCCAGCAGCTTGGTGGGACAGGGGGGCACAGATACGCAGTATTTT.

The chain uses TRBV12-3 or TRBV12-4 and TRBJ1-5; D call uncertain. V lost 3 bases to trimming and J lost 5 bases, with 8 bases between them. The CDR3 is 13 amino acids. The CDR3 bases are TGTGCCAGCAGTTTTGAAGGGTATCAGCCCCAGCATTTT. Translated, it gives CASSFEGYQPQHF.